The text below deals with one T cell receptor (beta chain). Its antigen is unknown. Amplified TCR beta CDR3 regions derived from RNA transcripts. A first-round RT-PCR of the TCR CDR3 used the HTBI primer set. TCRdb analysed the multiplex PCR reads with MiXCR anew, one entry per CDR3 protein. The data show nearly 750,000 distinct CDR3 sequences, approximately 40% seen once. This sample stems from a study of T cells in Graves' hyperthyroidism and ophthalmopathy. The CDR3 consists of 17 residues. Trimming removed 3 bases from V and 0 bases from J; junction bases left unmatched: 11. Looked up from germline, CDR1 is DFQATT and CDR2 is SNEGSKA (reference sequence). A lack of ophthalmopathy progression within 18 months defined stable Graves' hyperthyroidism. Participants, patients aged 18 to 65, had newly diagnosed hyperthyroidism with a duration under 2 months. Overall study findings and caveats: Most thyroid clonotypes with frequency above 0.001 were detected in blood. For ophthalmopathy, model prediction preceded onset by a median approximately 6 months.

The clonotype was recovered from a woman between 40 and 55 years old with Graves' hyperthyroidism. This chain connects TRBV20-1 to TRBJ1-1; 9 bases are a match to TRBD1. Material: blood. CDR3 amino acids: CSASTAQGARLNTEAFF. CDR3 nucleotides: TGCAGTGCTAGTACCGCACAGGGGGCGCGCTTGAACACTGAAGCTTTCTTT.